Presented here are 30 T cell receptor beta chains from one specimen sequenced in a study of blood T cell repertoires in COVID-19. TCRdb's table, derived via immunoSEQ multiplex PCR, lists solely in-frame clones and lacks some. The sample has around 200,000 clones; about 88% are singletons. Input material: PBMCs or T cells enriched from blood (not recorded which). These receptors were obtained from a woman aged 25 to 39 who had been exposed to COVID-19.

The chain carries TRBV12-3 or TRBV12-4 and TRBJ1-1; weak D call: TRBD1 (5 bases). CDR3 length equals 13 residues. The ends were cut back, 6 bases at V and 4 bases at J, with 12 bases in the middle. The CDR3 region is CASSPGGVTEAFF. CDR3 nucleotides: TGTGCCAGCAGCCCGGGGGGAGTCACTGAAGCTTTCTTT.

The chain joins TRBV10-3 to TRBJ2-7; D might be TRBD1 (6 bases). Trimming removed 6 bases from V and 7 bases from J, with 19 bases in between. This CDR3 is built from 14 residues. Germline-derived CDR1 and CDR2 are ENHRY and SYGVKD. CDR3 sequence reads: CAIRESGTGQEQYF. The DNA for the CDR3 is TGTGCCATCAGGGAAAGCGGAACAGGGCAGGAGCAGTACTTC.

The rearrangement joins TRBV18 to TRBJ2-3; TRBD2 agrees at 12 bases. V shed 2 bases and J 3 bases; nucleotides not matched to a gene: 3. Germline V lookup: CDR1 KGHSH, CDR2 LQKENI. The CDR3 has 16 residues. The CDR3 reads CASSPGLAGSTDTQYF. As DNA, the CDR3 is TGTGCCAGCTCACCAGGACTAGCGGGGAGTACAGATACGCAGTATTTT.

The chain links TRBV5-1 to TRBJ2-3; possibly TRBD2 for D (6 bases). The germline CDR1 and CDR2 sequences are SGHRS and YFSETQ. V was shortened by 1 base and J by 3 bases, with 18 bases between the two germline ends. CDR3 length equals 17 residues. The CDR3 region has the DNA TGCGCCAGCAGCTTGCGGTTTCTGGGGGGTGGTACAGATACGCAGTATTTT. Its translation: CASSLRFLGGGTDTQYF.

This clone was detected once. V is TRBV15 and J is TRBJ1-1; D might be TRBD1 (5 bases). Germline CDR1 is LNHNV and CDR2 is YYDKDF (reference sequence). Trimming cost V 5 bases and J 1 base, with 11 bases left between them. CDR3 size: 14 residues. The CDR3 nucleotides are TGTGCCACCAGCGCCACGACAGCGAACACTGAAGCTTTCTTT. It encodes CATSATTANTEAFF.

The V call is TRBV18, the J call TRBJ2-6; weak D call: TRBD2 (5 bases). Germline-derived CDR1 and CDR2 are KGHSH and LQKENI. The CDR3 is made up of 17 amino acids. The ends were cut back, 2 bases at V and 2 bases at J, with 13 bases in the middle. CDR3 nucleotide sequence: TGTGCCAGCTCACCAGAGGGCACAAGGGCTGGGGCCAACGTCCTGACTTTC. Protein sequence: CASSPEGTRAGANVLTF.

This chain joins TRBV30 and TRBJ2-2, with a weak D call TRBD2 (6 bases). The V end was cut by 5 bases, the J end by 2 bases, with 12 bases between. Germline-derived CDR1 and CDR2 are GTSNPN and SVGIG (reference sequence). The CDR3 runs to 14 residues. The CDR3 DNA sequence: TGTGCCTGGCGCACCGGGAGAAACACCGGGGAGCTGTTTTTT. Protein: CAWRTGRNTGELFF.

CDR3 DNA: TGTGCCTGGAGACTTGGCCCCGGGACAGTTGAAGCTTTCTTT. It encodes CAWRLGPGTVEAFF. The chain recombines TRBV30 with TRBJ1-1, with 7 bases lining up with TRBD1. CDR3 length: 14 amino acids. The junction had 11 bases not matched to a gene; V was cut back by 3 bases and J by 7 bases. Germline V gene data show CDR1 as GTSNPN and CDR2 as SVGIG (reference sequence).

The chain recombines TRBV24-1 with TRBJ1-5; weak D call: TRBD1 (5 bases). This CDR3 region has 19 residues. Germline V gene sequence: CDR1 KGHDR, CDR2 SFDVKD. V was trimmed by 2 bases and J by 2 bases, leaving 21 bases between them. The CDR3 DNA sequence: TGTGCCACCAGTGATTGGGGAGGGTTTCCCGAAGGGGGCAATCAGCCCCAGCATTTT. It yields the protein CATSDWGGFPEGGNQPQHF.

This rearrangement joins TRBV5-6 to TRBJ1-2; TRBD1 agrees at 12 bases. V lost 4 bases and J lost 8; bases outside the gene matches: 12. CDR1 is SGHDT and CDR2 is YYEEEE in the germline V gene. The CDR3 has 16 amino acids. CDR3 coding DNA: TGTGCCAGCAGCATGGCCGGGACAGGGGGCCCGGCCGGCTACACCTTC. Protein sequence: CASSMAGTGGPAGYTF.

CDR3 loop: CASSRGGRGSMGTDTQYF. CDR3 sequence (DNA): TGCGCCAGCAGCCGGGGGGGCAGGGGCTCCATGGGCACAGATACGCAGTATTTT. V gene TRBV5-1 combines with J gene TRBJ2-3, with TRBD2 matching 8 bases. The V segment lost 4 bases and the J segment 1 base; nucleotides outside the gene matches: 14. The germline V gene has CDR1 SGHRS and CDR2 YFSETQ. The CDR3 totals 18 residues.

The chain is built from TRBV5-1 and TRBJ1-3, with D uncertain. Trimming cost V 0 bases and J 2 bases, with 9 bases left between them. The CDR3 has 15 residues. Germline CDR1 is SGHRS and CDR2 is YFSETQ. CDR3 region: CASSLGPTAGNTIYF. In nucleotides, the CDR3 is TGCGCCAGCAGCTTGGGGCCCACAGCTGGAAACACCATATATTTT. The whole variable domain, remainder taken from reference TRBV5-1 and TRBJ1-3, is KAGVTQTPRYLIKTRGQQVTLSCSPISGHRSVSWYQQTPGQGLQFLFEYFSETQRNKGNFPGRFSGRQFSNSRSEMNVSTLELGDSALYLCASSLGPTAGNTIYFGEGSWLTVV.

The chain combines TRBV7-8 with TRBJ1-6, with unresolved D. The germline gives CDR1 SGHVS, CDR2 FQNEAQ. Trimming removed 0 bases at V and 3 bases at J, with 12 bases between. This CDR3 comprises 17 residues. For the CDR3, the DNA is TGTGCCAGCAGCTTAGCAGCCGGGGAGGACTATAATTCACCCCTCCACTTT. It encodes CASSLAAGEDYNSPLHF.

This sequence joins TRBV3-1 (or the pseudogene TRBV3-2) and TRBJ2-5, with D possibly being TRBD1 (8 bases). V gave up 5 bases and J gave up 3 bases, with 16 bases separating them. This CDR3 region has 15 residues. Germline loops: CDR1 LGHDT, CDR2 YNNKEL (reference sequence). The CDR3 spells CASSYPQGGEETQYF. CDR3 in DNA: TGTGCCAGCAGCTATCCACAGGGGGGGGAAGAGACCCAGTACTTC.

The V and J genes are TRBV5-1 and TRBJ2-5; a possible D gene is TRBD1 (6 bases). The CDR3 sequence is 16 residues long. V was clipped by 0 bases and J by 1 base, with 13 bases between them. CDR1 is SGHRS, CDR2 YFSETQ, per germline. DNA for the CDR3: TGCGCCAGCAGCTTGGAGCCAACAGGGCGCCAAGAGACCCAGTACTTC. Its protein product is CASSLEPTGRQETQYF.

V is TRBV11-3 and J is TRBJ2-7; the D gene is possibly TRBD1 (6 bases). V dropped 5 bases and J dropped 3 bases, with 26 bases sitting between them. This CDR3 is built from 18 residues. The germline V gene encodes CDR1 SGHNT and CDR2 YENEEA. The CDR3 loop reads CASSLVAGASSPYYEQYF. The CDR3, as DNA: TGTGCCAGCAGCCTAGTGGCAGGGGCTTCCTCCCCTTACTACGAGCAGTACTTC.

V is TRBV7-6 and J is TRBJ1-3, with 11 bases identical to TRBD1. The germline V gene encodes CDR1 SGHVS and CDR2 FNYEAQ. V shed 2 bases and J 0 bases; nucleotides not matched to a gene: 6. The CDR3 is 18 residues long. DNA for the CDR3: TGTGCCAGCAGCTTAAAGAGGGACAGGGGGTTCTCTGGAAACACCATATATTTT. Translating it yields CASSLKRDRGFSGNTIYF.

This sequence joins TRBV10-1 and TRBJ2-7; no clear D gene. V dropped 0 bases and J dropped 9 bases, with 9 bases sitting between them. Germline CDR1 reads WNHNN; CDR2 reads SYGVQD (reference sequence). CDR3 length: 12 amino acids. CDR3 DNA sequence: TGCGCCAGCAGTGAGTCGGGTCCGGGGCAGTACTTC. It translates to CASSESGPGQYF.

The rearrangement joins TRBV5-6 to TRBJ2-3, with TRBD2 matching over 13 bases. The CDR3 runs 18 residues. Losses at the gene ends were 6 bases for V and 0 bases for J; bases not matched to a gene: 10. CDR1 and CDR2 from the germline V gene are SGHDT and YYEEEE. The chain's CDR3 is CASIRPGTSGESTDTQYF. The CDR3, as DNA: TGTGCCAGCATCCGACCCGGGACTAGCGGGGAGAGCACAGATACGCAGTATTTT.

This clone has a handful of counts. The chain carries TRBV7-2 and TRBJ2-3; TRBD2 agrees at 9 bases. Germline V gene lookup returns CDR1 SGHTA and CDR2 FQGNSA. The CDR3 consists of 15 residues. V was clipped by 2 bases and J by 4 bases; unmatched bases: 4. Here the CDR3 DNA reads TGTGCCAGCAGCTTATTCGGCGGGGGGGCAGATACGCAGTATTTT. This codes for CASSLFGGGADTQYF. Looking up the rest from reference TRBV7-2 and TRBJ2-3 gives the full variable domain: GAGVSQSPSNKVTEKGKDVELRCDPISGHTALYWYRQSLGQGLEFLIYFQGNSAPDKSGLPSDRFSAERTGGSVSTLTIQRTQQEDSAVYLCASSLFGGGADTQYFGPGTRLTVL.

CDR3 nucleotide sequence: TGTGCCAGCAGTTCGCCGGACAGGGCGTATTCACCCCTCCACTTT. It specifies CASSSPDRAYSPLHF. J is TRBJ1-6 and V is TRBV25-1; TRBD1 matches at 8 bases. The CDR3 is made up of 15 amino acids. The trim removed 5 bases at V and 8 bases at J, leaving 8 bases unmatched. CDR1 and CDR2 from the germline V gene are MGHDK and SYGVNS.

This chain joins TRBV5-1 and TRBJ2-3; tentatively, D is TRBD2 (6 bases). With 0 bases removed from V and 0 bases from J, the gap between germline ends came to 11 bases. CDR1 SGHRS and CDR2 YFSETQ come from the germline V gene. The CDR3 spans 16 residues. CDR3 in amino acids: CASSLGAGRSTDTQYF. In DNA, the CDR3 is TGCGCCAGCAGCTTGGGGGCTGGGAGGAGCACAGATACGCAGTATTTT.

This clone appeared a single time. V usage is TRBV9 and J usage is TRBJ1-1; D perhaps matches TRBD1 (5 bases). The CDR3 extends over 14 amino acids. Between the trimmed V and J ends, which lost 0 bases and 12 bases, there was a span of 18 bases. Germline CDR1 is SGDLS and CDR2 is YYNGEE. CDR3 nucleotides: TGTGCCAGCAGCGTAGTCCCGGGGGACCTTGAGACTTTCTTT. It specifies CASSVVPGDLETFF.

This sequence joins TRBV24-1 and TRBJ1-5, with D maybe TRBD1 (5 bases). This CDR3 is built from 14 residues. V was shortened by 7 bases and J by 7 bases, with 16 bases between the two germline ends. CDR1 is KGHDR, CDR2 SFDVKD, per germline. CDR3 residues: CATRPNGGGQPQHF. CDR3 DNA: TGTGCCACCAGACCCAATGGGGGAGGCCAGCCCCAGCATTTT.

The chain links TRBV6-5 to TRBJ1-2, with TRBD1 matching 12 bases. V was pared by 8 bases and J by 12 bases, with 16 bases of the junction left unmatched. Germline V gene lookup returns CDR1 MNHEY and CDR2 SVGAGI. The CDR3 extends over 15 amino acids. The CDR3 DNA reads as TGTGCCAGCGGGAACCGGGACAGGGGGCCAGGGAGCGACACCTTC. This translates into CASGNRDRGPGSDTF.

The V gene is TRBV9, the J gene TRBJ1-2, with 10 bases matching TRBD1. Looked up from germline, CDR1 is SGDLS and CDR2 is YYNGEE. This CDR3 has 16 residues. V lost 3 bases, J lost 2 bases, and 7 bases stayed unmatched. This chain's CDR3 is CASSAPRQGANYGYTF. The DNA of the CDR3 is TGTGCCAGCAGCGCGCCCCGACAGGGGGCGAACTATGGCTACACCTTC.

The chain has TRBV29-1 and TRBJ2-7; weak D call: TRBD2 (6 bases). Trimming removed 4 bases from V and 5 bases from J, with 18 bases in between. In germline, CDR1 is SQVTM, CDR2 ANQGSEA. There are 14 residues in the CDR3. The CDR3 loop is CSVVRGGARHEQYF. The DNA for the CDR3 is TGCAGCGTTGTCCGCGGCGGGGCGCGCCACGAGCAGTACTTC.

The chain links TRBV7-9 to TRBJ1-6; no reliable D call. From germline, CDR1 is SEHNR and CDR2 FQNEAQ (reference sequence). The V gene lost 5 bases and the J gene lost 7 bases, with 12 bases spanning the gap. This CDR3 has 14 residues. The DNA for the CDR3 is TGTGCCAGCAGCCCCGGGAGCCCGAATTCACCCCTCCACTTT. It codes for CASSPGSPNSPLHF.

This rearrangement joins TRBV3-1 (or the pseudogene TRBV3-2) to TRBJ1-1; D might be TRBD1 (5 bases). The CDR3 spans 13 residues. Looked up from germline, CDR1 is LGHDT and CDR2 is YNNKEL (reference sequence). V was cut by 4 bases and J by 3 bases, with 9 bases left in between. In nucleotides, the CDR3 is TGTGCCAGCAGCCGGGGCCCCTACACTGAAGCTTTCTTT. As protein: CASSRGPYTEAFF.

The V and J genes are TRBV25-1 and TRBJ2-1, with TRBD2 matching over 10 bases. There are 15 residues in the CDR3. Unmatched junction bases numbered 10, after V lost 1 base and J lost 13 bases. Germline loops: CDR1 MGHDK, CDR2 SYGVNS. The CDR3 coding sequence is TGTGCCAGCAGTGAATTGGGGACTAGCGCGGCCACCCAGTTCTTC. It codes for CASSELGTSAATQFF.